These 3 T cell receptor beta chains originate from one sample sequenced in a study of OX40 agonist ivuxolimab in advanced cancers. The repertoire was sequenced with immunoSEQ multiplex PCR; TCRdb's copy has only in-frame clones and lacks some. The sample holds more than 20,000 clones, about 88% seen once. Sequences were derived from CD4+ or CD8+ T cells sorted from blood, sampled in a trial of the OX40 agonist ivuxolimab. These receptors were taken from an adult with an advanced solid tumor such as melanoma, head and neck, liver or kidney cancer.

This clone showed up just once. The J gene is TRBJ2-5, the V gene TRBV5-1; the D call may be TRBD1 or TRBD2 (5 bases each). The CDR3 is 13 amino acids. The V gene lost 2 bases and the J gene lost 5 bases, with 10 bases spanning the gap. CDR1 and CDR2 (germline): SGHRS, YFSETQ. For the CDR3, the DNA is TGCGCCAGCAGCTTTTCTGGGGACGAGACCCAGTACTTC. This translates into CASSFSGDETQYF.

The rearrangement uses TRBV19 and TRBJ1-4; D not resolved. The CDR3 contains 13 residues. The ends were cut back, 10 bases at V and 4 bases at J, with 13 bases in the middle. Germline V gene sequence: CDR1 LNHDA, CDR2 SQIVND (reference sequence). CDR3 sequence reads: CATGGHYNEKLFF. The CDR3 DNA reads TGTGCCACCGGAGGGCATTATAATGAAAAACTGTTTTTT.

V gene TRBV7-9 combines with J gene TRBJ2-7; D ambiguous. Germline assignment: CDR1 SEHNR and CDR2 FQNEAQ (reference sequence). CDR3 length: 11 residues. V was clipped by 8 bases and J by 4 bases, with 9 bases between them. CDR3 sequence (DNA): TGTGCCAGCGGAATCGGTTACGAGCAGTACTTC. This sequence encodes CASGIGYEQYF.